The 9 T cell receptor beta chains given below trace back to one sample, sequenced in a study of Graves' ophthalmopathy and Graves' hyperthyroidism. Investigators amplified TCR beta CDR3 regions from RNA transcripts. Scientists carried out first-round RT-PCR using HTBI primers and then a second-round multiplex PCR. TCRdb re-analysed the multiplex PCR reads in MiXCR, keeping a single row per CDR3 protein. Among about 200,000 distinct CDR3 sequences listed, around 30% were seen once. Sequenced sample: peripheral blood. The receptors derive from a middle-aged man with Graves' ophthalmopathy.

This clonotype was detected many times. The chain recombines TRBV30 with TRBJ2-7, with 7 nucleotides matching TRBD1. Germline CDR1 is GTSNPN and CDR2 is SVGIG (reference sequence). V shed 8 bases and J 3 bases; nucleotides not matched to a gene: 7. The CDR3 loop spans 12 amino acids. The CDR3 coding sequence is TGTGCCGGGACAGTTTCAGACTACGAGCAGTACTTC. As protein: CAGTVSDYEQYF. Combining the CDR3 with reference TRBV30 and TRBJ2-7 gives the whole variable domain SQTIHQWPATLVQPVGSPLSLECTVEGTSNPNLYWYRQAAGRGLQLLFYSVGIGQISSEVPQNLSASRPQDRQFILSSKKLLLSDSGFYLCAGTVSDYEQYFGPGTRLTVT.

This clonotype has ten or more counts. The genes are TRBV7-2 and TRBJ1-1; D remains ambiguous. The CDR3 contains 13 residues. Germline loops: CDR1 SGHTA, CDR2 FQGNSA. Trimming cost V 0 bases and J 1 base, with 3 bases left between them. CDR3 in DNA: TGTGCCAGCAGCTTAGCGAGGAACACTGAAGCTTTCTTT. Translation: CASSLARNTEAFF.

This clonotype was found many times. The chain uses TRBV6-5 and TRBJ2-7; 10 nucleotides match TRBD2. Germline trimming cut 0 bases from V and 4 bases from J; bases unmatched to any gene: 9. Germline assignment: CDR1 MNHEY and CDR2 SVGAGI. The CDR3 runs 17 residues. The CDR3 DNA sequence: TGTGCCAGCAGTTACTCGAAGTCCCTAGCGGGAGTTTACGAGCAGTACTTC. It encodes CASSYSKSLAGVYEQYF.

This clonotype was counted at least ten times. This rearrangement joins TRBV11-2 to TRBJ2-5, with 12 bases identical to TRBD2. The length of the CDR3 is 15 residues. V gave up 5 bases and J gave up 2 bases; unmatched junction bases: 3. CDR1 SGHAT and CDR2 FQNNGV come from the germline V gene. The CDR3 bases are TGTGCCAGCAGCCCGACTAGCGGGGGTCAAGAGACCCAGTACTTC. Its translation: CASSPTSGGQETQYF.

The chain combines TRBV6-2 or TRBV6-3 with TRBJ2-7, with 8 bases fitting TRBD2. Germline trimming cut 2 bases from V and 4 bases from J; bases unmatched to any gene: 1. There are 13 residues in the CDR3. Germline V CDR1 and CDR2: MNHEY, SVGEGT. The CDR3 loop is CASSYGLAYEQYF. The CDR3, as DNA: TGTGCCAGCAGTTACGGACTAGCTTACGAGCAGTACTTC.

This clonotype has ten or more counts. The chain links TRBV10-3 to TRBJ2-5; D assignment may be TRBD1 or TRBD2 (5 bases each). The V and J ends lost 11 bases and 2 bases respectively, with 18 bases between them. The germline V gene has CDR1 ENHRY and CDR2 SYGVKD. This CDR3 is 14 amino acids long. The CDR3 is CASQARGRQETQYF. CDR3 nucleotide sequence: TGTGCCTCCCAGGCACGGGGCAGACAAGAGACCCAGTACTTC.

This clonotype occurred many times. As DNA, the CDR3 is TGTGCCAGCTCACCGTTGGGTAACACCGGGGAGCTGTTTTTT. Translated: CASSPLGNTGELFF. The chain employs TRBV18 and TRBJ2-2; D remains unclear. V lost 3 bases and J lost 2, with 7 bases in between. CDR1 KGHSH and CDR2 LQKENI come from the germline V gene. The CDR3 totals 14 residues.

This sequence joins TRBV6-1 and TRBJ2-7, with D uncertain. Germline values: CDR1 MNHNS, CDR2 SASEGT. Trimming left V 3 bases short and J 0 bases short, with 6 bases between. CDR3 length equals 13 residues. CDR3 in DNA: TGTGCCAGCAGTGACAGGAACTCCTACGAGCAGTACTTC. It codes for CASSDRNSYEQYF.

CDR3 protein: CASSDTSEGSYEQYF. The DNA for the CDR3 is TGTGCCAGCAGCGATACTAGCGAGGGCTCCTACGAGCAGTACTTC. The genes are TRBV6-2 or TRBV6-3 and TRBJ2-7; 7 bases are shared with TRBD2. Losses at the gene ends were 6 bases for V and 0 bases for J; bases not matched to a gene: 8. CDR3 size: 15 residues. CDR1 MNHEY and CDR2 SVGEGT come from the germline V gene.